This T cell receptor beta chain was captured by sequencing in a study of T cell repertoires in cytomegalovirus infection. The CDR3 has 15 residues. Trimming cost V 0 bases and J 3 bases, with 6 bases left between them. Germline-derived CDR1 and CDR2 are MGHRA and YSYEKL. Concerning this clonotype: What it binds is unknown.

TCRdb called the reads again in MiXCR, with one record for every CDR3 protein. The sample has about 220,000 distinct CDR3 sequences, about 38% seen once. The origin of this receptor is a human donor in good health (CMV status not recorded). Some clones in this sample may be carry-over from other donors' samples. V and J are TRBV4-1 and TRBJ1-6; the D is unclear. The sequencing here drew on CD8+ T cells from cultured PBMCs, taken from culture after CMV antigen stimulation. This CDR3 reads CASSQDEGYNSPLHF. The DNA for the CDR3 is TGCGCCAGCAGCCAAGACGAGGGCTATAATTCACCCCTCCACTTT.